This TCR beta chain was sequenced during a study of CD8 T cells in ankylosing spondylitis. TCRdb itself ran the 5' RACE reads through MiXCR, one entry per CDR3 protein. The sample lists about 160,000 distinct CDR3 sequences, around 20% occurring once. A note on this clonotype: Relative to the germline gene, one junction end is altered; a read error may explain this.

Germline V gene data show CDR1 as KGHDR and CDR2 as SFDVKD. The CDR3 loop spans 13 amino acids. Sequencing was done on a sample of blood, either unsorted or a sorted T cell fraction (not recorded which). This TCR derives from a male donor with ankylosing spondylitis or in good health (not recorded which). This chain connects TRBV24-1 to TRBJ2-2; D not certain. CDR3 sequence: CVTSDLDPGELFF. Written as DNA, the CDR3 is TGTGTCACCAGTGATTTAGACCCCGGGGAGCTGTTTTTT.